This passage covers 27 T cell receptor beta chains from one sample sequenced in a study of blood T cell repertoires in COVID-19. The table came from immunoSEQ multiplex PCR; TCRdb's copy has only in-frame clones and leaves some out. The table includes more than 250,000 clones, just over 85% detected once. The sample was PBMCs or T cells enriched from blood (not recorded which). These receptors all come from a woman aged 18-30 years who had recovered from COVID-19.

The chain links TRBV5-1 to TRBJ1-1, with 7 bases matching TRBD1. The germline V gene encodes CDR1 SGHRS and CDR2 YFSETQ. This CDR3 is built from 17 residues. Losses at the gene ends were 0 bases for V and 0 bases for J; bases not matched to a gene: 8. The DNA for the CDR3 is TGCGCCAGCAGCTTGGGAGACAGGGTCACTTTGAACACTGAAGCTTTCTTT. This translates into CASSLGDRVTLNTEAFF. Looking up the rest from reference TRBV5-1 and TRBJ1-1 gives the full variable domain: KAGVTQTPRYLIKTRGQQVTLSCSPISGHRSVSWYQQTPGQGLQFLFEYFSETQRNKGNFPGRFSGRQFSNSRSEMNVSTLELGDSALYLCASSLGDRVTLNTEAFFGQGTRLTVV.

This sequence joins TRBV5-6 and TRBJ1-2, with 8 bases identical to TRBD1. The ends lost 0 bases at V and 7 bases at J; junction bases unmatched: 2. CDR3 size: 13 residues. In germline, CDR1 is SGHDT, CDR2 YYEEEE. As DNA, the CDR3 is TGTGCCAGCAGCTTGGGACAGGGGTCTGGCTACACCTTC. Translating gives CASSLGQGSGYTF. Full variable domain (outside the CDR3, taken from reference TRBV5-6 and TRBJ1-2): DAGVTQSPTHLIKTRGQQVTLRCSPKSGHDTVSWYQQALGQGPQFIFQYYEEEERQRGNFPDRFSGHQFPNYSSELNVNALLLGDSALYLCASSLGQGSGYTFGSGTRLTVV.

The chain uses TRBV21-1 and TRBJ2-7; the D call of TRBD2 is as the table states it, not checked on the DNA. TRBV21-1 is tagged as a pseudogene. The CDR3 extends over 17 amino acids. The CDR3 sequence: CASSNGLRCYYYYEQYF. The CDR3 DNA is TGTGCCAGCAGCAACGGACTACGATGCTACTACTACTACGAGCAGTACTTC.

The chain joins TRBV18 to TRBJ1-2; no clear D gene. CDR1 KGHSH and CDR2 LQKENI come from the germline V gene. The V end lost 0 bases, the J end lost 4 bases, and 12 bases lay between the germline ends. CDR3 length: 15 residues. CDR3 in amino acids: CASSPPSRGLYGYTF. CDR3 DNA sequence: TGTGCCAGCTCACCACCATCACGGGGTCTCTATGGCTACACCTTC.

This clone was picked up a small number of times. The DNA for the CDR3 is TGTGCCAGCAGCTTGAGGGGCAGCAATCAGCCCCAGCATTTT. Residues: CASSLRGSNQPQHF. The chain employs TRBV5-6 and TRBJ1-5; D is perhaps TRBD1 (5 bases). Per the germline V gene, CDR1 is SGHDT and CDR2 is YYEEEE. CDR3 length equals 14 residues. V lost 1 base and J 1 base, leaving 6 bases between the germline ends.

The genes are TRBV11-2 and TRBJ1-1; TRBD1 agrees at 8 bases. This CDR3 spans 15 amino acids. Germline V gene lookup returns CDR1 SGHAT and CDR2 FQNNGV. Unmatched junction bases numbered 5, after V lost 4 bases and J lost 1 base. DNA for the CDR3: TGTGCCAGCAGCTGGACAGGGTGGACGAACACTGAAGCTTTCTTT. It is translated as CASSWTGWTNTEAFF.

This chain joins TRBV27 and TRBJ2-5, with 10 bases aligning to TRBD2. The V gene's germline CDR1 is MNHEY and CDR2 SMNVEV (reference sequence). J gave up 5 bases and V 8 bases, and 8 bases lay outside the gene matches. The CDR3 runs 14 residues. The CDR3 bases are TGTGCCAGCGGGGCTAGCGGGAGTTGGGAGACCCAGTACTTC. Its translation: CASGASGSWETQYF.

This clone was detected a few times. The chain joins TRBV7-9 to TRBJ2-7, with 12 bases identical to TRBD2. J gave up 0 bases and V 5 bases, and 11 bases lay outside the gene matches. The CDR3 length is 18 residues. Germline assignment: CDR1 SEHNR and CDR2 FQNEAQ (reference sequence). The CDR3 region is CASSLPLRTSGTSYEQYF. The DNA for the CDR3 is TGTGCCAGCAGCCTACCGCTCCGGACTAGCGGGACCTCCTACGAGCAGTACTTC.

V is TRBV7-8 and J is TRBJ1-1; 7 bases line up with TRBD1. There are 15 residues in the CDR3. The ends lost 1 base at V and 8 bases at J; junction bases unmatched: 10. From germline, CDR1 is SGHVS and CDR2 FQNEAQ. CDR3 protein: CASSLDGQAWIEAFF. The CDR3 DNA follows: TGTGCCAGCAGCTTAGACGGACAGGCATGGATCGAAGCTTTCTTT.

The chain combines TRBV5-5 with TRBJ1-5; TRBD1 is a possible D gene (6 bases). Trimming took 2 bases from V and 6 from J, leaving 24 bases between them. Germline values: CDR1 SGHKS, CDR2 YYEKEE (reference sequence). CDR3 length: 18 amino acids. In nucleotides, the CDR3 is TGTGCCAGCAGCTTATTCGATAGGCGACAGGCGGGGGGTCAGCCCCAGCATTTT. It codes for CASSLFDRRQAGGQPQHF.

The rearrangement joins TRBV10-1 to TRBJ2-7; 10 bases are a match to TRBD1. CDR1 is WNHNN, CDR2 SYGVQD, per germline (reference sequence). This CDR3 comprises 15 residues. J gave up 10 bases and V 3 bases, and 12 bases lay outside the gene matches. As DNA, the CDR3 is TGCGCCAGCAGTGAACTGTCAAGGACAGGGGGTAGTCAGTACTTC. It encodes CASSELSRTGGSQYF.

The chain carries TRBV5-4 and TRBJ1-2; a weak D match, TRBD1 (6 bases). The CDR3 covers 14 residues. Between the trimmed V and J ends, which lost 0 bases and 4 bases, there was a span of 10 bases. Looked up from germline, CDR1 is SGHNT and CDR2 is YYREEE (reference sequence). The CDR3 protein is CASSLGTDTYGYTF. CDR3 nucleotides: TGTGCCAGCAGCTTGGGGACAGACACCTATGGCTACACCTTC.

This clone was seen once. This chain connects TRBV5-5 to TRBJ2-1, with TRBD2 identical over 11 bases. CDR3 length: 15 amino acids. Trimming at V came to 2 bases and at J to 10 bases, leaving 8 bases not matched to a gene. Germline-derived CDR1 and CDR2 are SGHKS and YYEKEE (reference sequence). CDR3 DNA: TGTGCCAGCAGCTTACTAGCGGGAGTGATTCGGGAGCAGTTCTTC. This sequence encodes CASSLLAGVIREQFF.

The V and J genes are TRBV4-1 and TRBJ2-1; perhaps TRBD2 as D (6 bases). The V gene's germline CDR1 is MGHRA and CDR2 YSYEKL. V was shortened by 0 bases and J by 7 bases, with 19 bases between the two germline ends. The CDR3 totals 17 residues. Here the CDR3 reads CASSQEGVISGSNEQFF. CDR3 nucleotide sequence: TGCGCCAGCAGCCAAGAGGGGGTGATAAGCGGGTCAAATGAGCAGTTCTTC.

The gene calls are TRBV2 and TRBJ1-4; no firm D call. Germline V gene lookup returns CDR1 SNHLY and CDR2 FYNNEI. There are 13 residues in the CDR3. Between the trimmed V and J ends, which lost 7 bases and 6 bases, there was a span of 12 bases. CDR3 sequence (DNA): TGTGCCAGCAAAACAGATACAGATGAAAAACTGTTTTTT. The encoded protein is CASKTDTDEKLFF.

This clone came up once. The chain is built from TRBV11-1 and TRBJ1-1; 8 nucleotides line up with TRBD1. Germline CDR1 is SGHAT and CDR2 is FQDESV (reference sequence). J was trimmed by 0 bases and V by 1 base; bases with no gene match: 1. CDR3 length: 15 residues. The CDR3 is CASSLGTGMNTEAFF. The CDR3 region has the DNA TGTGCCAGCAGCTTAGGGACAGGGATGAACACTGAAGCTTTCTTT.

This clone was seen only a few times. DNA for the CDR3: TGTGCCACCAGCCTGAAGAGGTTCTACGAGCAGTACTTC. Its translation is CATSLKRFYEQYF. V and J are TRBV15 and TRBJ2-7; D is uncertain. Deletions cut 5 bases from V and 3 bases from J, with 11 bases between. Germline-derived CDR1 and CDR2 are LNHNV and YYDKDF (reference sequence). The CDR3 totals 13 residues.

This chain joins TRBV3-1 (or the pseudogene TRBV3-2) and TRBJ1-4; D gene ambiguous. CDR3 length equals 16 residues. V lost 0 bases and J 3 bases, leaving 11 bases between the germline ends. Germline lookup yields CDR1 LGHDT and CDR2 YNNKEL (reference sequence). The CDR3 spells CASSQDLGSSNEKLFF. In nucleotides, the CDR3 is TGTGCCAGCAGCCAAGATTTGGGCAGTTCTAATGAAAAACTGTTTTTT.

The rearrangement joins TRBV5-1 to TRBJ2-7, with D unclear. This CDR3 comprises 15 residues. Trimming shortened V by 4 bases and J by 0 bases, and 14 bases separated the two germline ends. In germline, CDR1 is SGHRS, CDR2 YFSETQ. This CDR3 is CASSGSERSSYEQYF. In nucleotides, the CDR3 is TGCGCCAGCAGCGGTAGTGAGCGAAGCTCCTACGAGCAGTACTTC.

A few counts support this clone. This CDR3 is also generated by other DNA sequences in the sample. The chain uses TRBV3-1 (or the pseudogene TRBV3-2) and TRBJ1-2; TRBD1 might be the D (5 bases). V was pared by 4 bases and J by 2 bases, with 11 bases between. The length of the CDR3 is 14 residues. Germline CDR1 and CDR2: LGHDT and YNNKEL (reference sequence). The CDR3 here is CASSPLGGNYGYTF. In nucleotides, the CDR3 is TGTGCCAGCAGCCCCCTGGGGGGGAACTATGGCTACACCTTC.

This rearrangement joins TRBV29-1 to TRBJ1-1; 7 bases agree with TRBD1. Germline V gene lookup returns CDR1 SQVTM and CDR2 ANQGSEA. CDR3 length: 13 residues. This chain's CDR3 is CRAEGAWDTEAFF. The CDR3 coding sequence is TGCAGGGCTGAGGGGGCATGGGACACTGAAGCTTTCTTT.

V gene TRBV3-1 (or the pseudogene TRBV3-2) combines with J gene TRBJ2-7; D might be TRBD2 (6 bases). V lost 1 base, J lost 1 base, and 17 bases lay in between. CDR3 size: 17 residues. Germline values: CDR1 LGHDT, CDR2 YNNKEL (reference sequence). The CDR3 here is CASSQGASWRDSYEQYF. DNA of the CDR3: TGTGCCAGCAGCCAAGGAGCAAGTTGGAGGGATTCCTACGAGCAGTACTTC.

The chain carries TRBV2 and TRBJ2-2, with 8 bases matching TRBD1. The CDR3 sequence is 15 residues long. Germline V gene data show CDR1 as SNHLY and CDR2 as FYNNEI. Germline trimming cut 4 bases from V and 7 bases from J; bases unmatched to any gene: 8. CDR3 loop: CASSATKGTGGELFF. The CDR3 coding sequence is TGTGCCAGCAGTGCGACTAAAGGGACAGGCGGGGAGCTGTTTTTT.

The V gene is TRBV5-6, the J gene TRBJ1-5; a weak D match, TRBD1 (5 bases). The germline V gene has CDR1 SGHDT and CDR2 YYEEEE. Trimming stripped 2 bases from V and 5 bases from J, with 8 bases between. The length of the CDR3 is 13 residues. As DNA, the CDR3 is TGTGCCAGCAGCTTTGGGGGGTATCAGCCCCAGCATTTT. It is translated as CASSFGGYQPQHF.

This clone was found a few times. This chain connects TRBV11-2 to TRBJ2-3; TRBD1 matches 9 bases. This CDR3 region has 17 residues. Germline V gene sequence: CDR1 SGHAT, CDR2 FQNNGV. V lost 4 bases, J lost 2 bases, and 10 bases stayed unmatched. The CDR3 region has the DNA TGTGCCAGCAGCTCGGGGACAGGGATATCCCACACAGATACGCAGTATTTT. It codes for CASSSGTGISHTDTQYF.

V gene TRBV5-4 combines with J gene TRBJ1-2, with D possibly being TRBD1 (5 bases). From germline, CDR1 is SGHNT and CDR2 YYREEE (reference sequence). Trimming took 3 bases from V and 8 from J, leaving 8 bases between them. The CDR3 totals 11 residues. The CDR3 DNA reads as TGTGCCAGCAGCTGGTCAGGGGGCTACACCTTC. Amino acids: CASSWSGGYTF.

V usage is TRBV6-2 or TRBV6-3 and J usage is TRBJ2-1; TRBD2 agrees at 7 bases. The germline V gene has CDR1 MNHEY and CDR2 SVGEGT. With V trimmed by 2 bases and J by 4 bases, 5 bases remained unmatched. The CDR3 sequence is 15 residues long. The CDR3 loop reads CASSYGGSLYNEQFF. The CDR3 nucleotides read TGTGCCAGCAGTTACGGCGGGAGTCTATACAATGAGCAGTTCTTC.